The 16 T cell receptor beta chains reported below all come from one sample, sequenced in a study of human T cells and chemical hapten exposure. TCRdb fed the RACE reads into MiXCR, producing one record per CDR3 protein. Of 180,000 or so distinct CDR3 sequences listed, approximately 20% are singletons. Time point noted: patch test 1, 2 weeks after DPC sensitization. Treatment: therapeutic diphenylcyclopropenone sensitization with weekly scalp DPC. The sequenced sample was whole blood, obtained in connection with sensitization to the hapten diphenylcyclopropenone (DPC). Receptor source: a woman aged 45-65 years with alopecia areata. Some clones in this sample may be carry-over from other donors' samples.

The chain is built from TRBV3-1 and TRBJ1-1; D is undetermined. CDR3 length equals 15 residues. CDR1 is LGHDT, CDR2 YNNKEL, per germline (reference sequence). Trimming shortened V by 8 bases and J by 1 base, and 17 bases separated the two germline ends. The CDR3 DNA follows: TGTGCCAGCGGGCACCAAGTATCTCGGAACACTGAAGCTTTCTTT. This sequence encodes CASGHQVSRNTEAFF.

The rearrangement joins TRBV12-3 or TRBV12-4 to TRBJ1-2, with 8 bases lining up with TRBD1. The V gene end was trimmed by 5 bases and the J gene end by 5 bases; junction bases not matched to a gene: 7. This CDR3 is built from 14 residues. The DNA of the CDR3 is TGTGCCAGCAGTCGCGGACAGGGACGGTATGGCTACACCTTC. This encodes CASSRGQGRYGYTF.

This clonotype was observed a handful of times. The chain has TRBV15 and TRBJ2-5; TRBD2 aligns across 8 bases. This CDR3 spans 14 amino acids. The junction had 8 bases not matched to a gene; V was cut back by 7 bases and J by 4 bases. Germline V gene sequence: CDR1 LNHNV, CDR2 YYDKDF (reference sequence). The CDR3 here is CATTGGGGSETQYF. DNA for the CDR3: TGTGCCACCACCGGGGGCGGGGGGTCAGAGACCCAGTACTTC.

In this sample, this clonotype turned up a few times. V usage is TRBV12-3 or TRBV12-4 and J usage is TRBJ2-7, with a tentative D call TRBD2 (5 bases). The CDR3 consists of 13 residues. V gave up 7 bases and J gave up 3 bases, with 13 bases separating them. The CDR3 here is CASTPSGFYEQYF. In nucleotides, the CDR3 is TGTGCCAGCACCCCGAGCGGTTTCTACGAGCAGTACTTC.

CDR3: CSARTGGTPTDTQYF. DNA of the CDR3: TGCAGTGCTAGGACTGGCGGGACCCCCACAGATACGCAGTATTTT. V is TRBV20-1 and J is TRBJ2-3, with a possible D match to TRBD2 (6 bases). Trimming took 3 bases from V and 2 from J, leaving 15 bases between them. This CDR3 region has 15 residues. Per germline, CDR1 DFQATT and CDR2 SNEGSKA (reference sequence).

The chain has TRBV27 and TRBJ2-2, with D hard to call. This CDR3 comprises 13 residues. Germline V gene data show CDR1 as MNHEY and CDR2 as SMNVEV (reference sequence). Trimming left V 10 bases short and J 2 bases short, with 11 bases between. CDR3 amino acids: CATGRLNTGELFF. CDR3 coding DNA: TGTGCCACCGGGCGCCTTAACACCGGGGAGCTGTTTTTT.

This clonotype was seen only a few times. The chain couples TRBV14 to TRBJ1-1; tentative D call: TRBD1 (5 bases). The CDR3 is 14 amino acids. Trimming pared 1 base from V and 6 bases from J, leaving 12 bases between. Germline V gene sequence: CDR1 SGHDN, CDR2 FVKESK. CDR3 in DNA: TGTGCCAGCAGCCAAGTGTTCGGGGGGGCTGAAGCTTTCTTT. Amino acids: CASSQVFGGAEAFF. Full variable domain (missing parts from reference TRBV14 and TRBJ1-1): EAGVTQFPSHSVIEKGQTVTLRCDPISGHDNLYWYRRVMGKEIKFLLHFVKESKQDESGMPNNRFLAERTGGTYSTLKVQPAELEDSGVYFCASSQVFGGAEAFFGQGTRLTVV.

There are many counts of this clonotype. In DNA form, the CDR3 reads TGTGCCAGCAGTTACGGGGAATCCTACGAGCAGTACTTC. It is translated as CASSYGESYEQYF. The gene calls are TRBV6-5 and TRBJ2-7; D uncertain. Germline CDR1 reads MNHEY; CDR2 reads SVGAGI. The V and J ends lost 2 bases and 1 base respectively, with 6 bases between them. The CDR3 is 13 residues long.

This clonotype was seen more than once but under ten times. The V call is TRBV20-1, the J call TRBJ1-1; D gene ambiguous. The CDR3 spans 11 residues. CDR1 and CDR2 (germline): DFQATT, SNEGSKA (reference sequence). The V gene lost 6 bases and the J gene lost 1 base, with 6 bases spanning the gap. CDR3 bases: TGCAGTGCCCTGGAGAACACTGAAGCTTTCTTT. Translating gives CSALENTEAFF.

This clonotype has more than one count but fewer than ten. The V call is TRBV18, the J call TRBJ1-5; possibly TRBD1 for D (6 bases). This CDR3 has 13 residues. From germline, CDR1 is KGHSH and CDR2 LQKENI. V was trimmed by 6 bases and J by 6 bases, leaving 12 bases between them. As DNA, the CDR3 is TGTGCCAGCTCCACCGAAGGGGGTCAGCCCCAGCATTTT. Its protein is CASSTEGGQPQHF. The full variable domain, completed using reference TRBV18 and TRBJ1-5, is NAGVMQNPRHLVRRRGQEARLRCSPMKGHSHVYWYRQLPEEGLKFMVYLQKENIIDESGMPKERFSAEFPKEGPSILRIQQVVRGDSAAYFCASSTEGGQPQHFGDGTRLSIL.

The gene calls are TRBV7-8 and TRBJ1-3; 7 nucleotides align to TRBD1. V trimming: 2 bases; J trimming: 5 bases; junction bases outside the gene matches: 27. There are 22 residues in the CDR3. CDR1 and CDR2 (germline): SGHVS, FQNEAQ. CDR3 sequence: CASSLTGGGSGGWGGGRNTIYF. CDR3 nucleotides: TGTGCCAGCAGCTTAACCGGCGGGGGCTCTGGTGGTTGGGGAGGGGGCAGAAACACCATATATTTT.

The chain links TRBV2 to TRBJ2-1; 13 bases fit TRBD2. The CDR3 extends over 14 amino acids. J gave up 8 bases and V 6 bases, and 4 bases lay outside the gene matches. Germline V gene data show CDR1 as SNHLY and CDR2 as FYNNEI. The CDR3 DNA is TGTGCCAGCAGATTGACTAGCGGGAGGTATGAGCAGTTCTTC. Its translation is CASRLTSGRYEQFF. The full variable domain, with the rest looked up from reference TRBV2 and TRBJ2-1, is EPEVTQTPSHQVTQMGQEVILRCVPISNHLYFYWYRQILGQKVEFLVSFYNNEISEKSEIFDDQFSVERPDGSNFTLKIRSTKLEDSAMYFCASRLTSGRYEQFFGPGTRLTVL.

The chain links TRBV5-8 to TRBJ1-3; TRBD1 agrees at 7 bases. Trimming at V came to 4 bases and at J to 2 bases, leaving 12 bases not matched to a gene. The CDR3 extends over 17 amino acids. Germline V lookup: CDR1 SGHTS, CDR2 YDEGEE. CDR3: CASSPRQGRNPGNTIYF. DNA for the CDR3: TGTGCCAGCAGCCCAAGACAGGGAAGAAATCCTGGAAACACCATATATTTT.

By sample share, this clonotype is medium-sized. The chain recombines TRBV28 with TRBJ2-3; the D is unclear. CDR1 and CDR2 from the germline V gene are MDHEN and SYDVKM. The CDR3 totals 14 residues. V was pared by 5 bases and J by 0 bases, with 9 bases between. The CDR3 coding sequence is TGTGCCAGCAGTCGGAGTACTAGCACAGATACGCAGTATTTT. Amino acids: CASSRSTSTDTQYF.

The chain uses TRBV18 and TRBJ2-5, with D perhaps TRBD1 (6 bases). Trimming pared 3 bases from V and 2 bases from J, leaving 13 bases between. CDR3 size: 15 residues. Germline values: CDR1 KGHSH, CDR2 LQKENI. CDR3: CASSPYRAPQETQYF. CDR3 DNA sequence: TGTGCCAGCTCACCTTACAGGGCTCCACAAGAGACCCAGTACTTC.

This clonotype was seen a few times. The gene calls are TRBV29-1 and TRBJ1-3; the match to TRBD1 covers 7 bases. This CDR3 contains 15 residues. Germline V gene sequence: CDR1 SQVTM, CDR2 ANQGSEA. J gave up 0 bases and V 5 bases, and 7 bases lay outside the gene matches. Here the CDR3 DNA reads TGCAGCGTTCAGACAGGGTTCGGCTCTGGAAACACCATATATTTT. Amino acid sequence: CSVQTGFGSGNTIYF.